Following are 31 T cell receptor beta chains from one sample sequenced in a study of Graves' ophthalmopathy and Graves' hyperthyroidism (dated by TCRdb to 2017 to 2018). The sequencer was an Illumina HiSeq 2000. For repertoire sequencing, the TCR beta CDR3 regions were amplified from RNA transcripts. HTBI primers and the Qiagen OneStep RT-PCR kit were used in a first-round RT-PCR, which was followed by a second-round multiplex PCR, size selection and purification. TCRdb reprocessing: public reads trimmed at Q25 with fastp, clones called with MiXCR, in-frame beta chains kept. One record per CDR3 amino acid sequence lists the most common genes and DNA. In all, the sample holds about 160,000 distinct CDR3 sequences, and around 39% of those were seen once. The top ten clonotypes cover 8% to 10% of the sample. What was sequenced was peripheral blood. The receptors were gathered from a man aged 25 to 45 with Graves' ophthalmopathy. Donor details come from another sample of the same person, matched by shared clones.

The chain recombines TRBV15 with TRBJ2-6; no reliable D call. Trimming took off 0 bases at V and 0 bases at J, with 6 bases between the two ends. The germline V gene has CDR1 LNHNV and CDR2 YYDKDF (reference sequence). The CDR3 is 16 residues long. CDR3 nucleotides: TGTGCCACCAGCAGAGAGGAAGGCTCTGGGGCCAACGTCCTGACTTTC. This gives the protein CATSREEGSGANVLTF. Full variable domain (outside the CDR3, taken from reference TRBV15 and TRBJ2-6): DAMVIQNPRYQVTQFGKPVTLSCSQTLNHNVMYWYQQKSSQAPKLLFHYYDKDFNNEADTPDNFQSRRPNTSFCFLDIRSPGLGDTAMYLCATSREEGSGANVLTFGAGSRLTVL.

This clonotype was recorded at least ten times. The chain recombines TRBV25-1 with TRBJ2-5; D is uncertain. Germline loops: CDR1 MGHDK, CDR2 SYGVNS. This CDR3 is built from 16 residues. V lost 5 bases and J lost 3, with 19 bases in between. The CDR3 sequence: CASSRNFAAVEETQYF. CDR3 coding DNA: TGTGCCAGCAGTCGGAATTTCGCGGCAGTCGAAGAGACCCAGTACTTC. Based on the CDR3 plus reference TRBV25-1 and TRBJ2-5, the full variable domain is EADIYQTPRYLVIGTGKKITLECSQTMGHDKMYWYQQDPGMELHLIHYSYGVNSTEKGDLSSESTVSRIRTEHFPLTLESARPSHTSQYLCASSRNFAAVEETQYFGPGTRLLVL.

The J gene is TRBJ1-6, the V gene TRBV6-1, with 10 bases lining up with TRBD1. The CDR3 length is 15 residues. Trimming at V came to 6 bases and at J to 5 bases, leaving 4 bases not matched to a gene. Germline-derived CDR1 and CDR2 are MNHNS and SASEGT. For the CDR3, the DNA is TGTGCCAGCAGACGACAGGGGGCGGATAATTCACCCCTCCACTTT. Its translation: CASRRQGADNSPLHF.

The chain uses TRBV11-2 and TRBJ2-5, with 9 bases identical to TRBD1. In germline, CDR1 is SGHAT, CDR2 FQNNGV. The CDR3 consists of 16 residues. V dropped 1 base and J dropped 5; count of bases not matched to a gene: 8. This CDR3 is CASSLAGQGGWETQYF. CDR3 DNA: TGTGCCAGCAGCTTAGCGGGACAGGGAGGTTGGGAGACCCAGTACTTC.

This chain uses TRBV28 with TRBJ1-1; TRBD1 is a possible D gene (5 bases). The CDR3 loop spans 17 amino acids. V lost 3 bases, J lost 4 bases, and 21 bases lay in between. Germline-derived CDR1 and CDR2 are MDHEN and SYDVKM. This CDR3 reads CASSFAANRRSSTEAFF. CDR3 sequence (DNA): TGTGCCAGCAGTTTTGCAGCAAACAGGAGGTCGAGCACTGAAGCTTTCTTT.

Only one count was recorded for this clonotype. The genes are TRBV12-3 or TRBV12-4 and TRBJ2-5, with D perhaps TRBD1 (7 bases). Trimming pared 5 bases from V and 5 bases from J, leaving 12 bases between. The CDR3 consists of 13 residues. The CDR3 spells CASSARGRETQYF. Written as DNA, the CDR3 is TGTGCCAGCAGTGCCAGGGGGAGGGAGACCCAGTACTTC.

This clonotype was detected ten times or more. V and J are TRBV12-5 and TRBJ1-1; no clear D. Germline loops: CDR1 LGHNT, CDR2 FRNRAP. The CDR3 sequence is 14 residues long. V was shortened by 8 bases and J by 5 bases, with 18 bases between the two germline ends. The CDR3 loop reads CASTTGGAGTEAFF. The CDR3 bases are TGTGCTAGTACCACTGGAGGTGCGGGGACTGAAGCTTTCTTT.

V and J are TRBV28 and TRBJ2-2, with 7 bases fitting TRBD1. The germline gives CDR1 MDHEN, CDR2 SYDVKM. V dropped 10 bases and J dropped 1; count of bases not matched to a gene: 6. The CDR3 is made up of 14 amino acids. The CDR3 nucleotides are TGTGCCATCCGACAGGGCGGGAACACCGGGGAGCTGTTTTTT. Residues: CAIRQGGNTGELFF.

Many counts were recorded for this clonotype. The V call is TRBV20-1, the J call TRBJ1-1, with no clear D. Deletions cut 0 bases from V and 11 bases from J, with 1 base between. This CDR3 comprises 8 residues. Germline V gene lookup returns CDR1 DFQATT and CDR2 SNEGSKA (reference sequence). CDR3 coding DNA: TGCAGTGCTAGAGATGCTTTCTTT. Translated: CSARDAFF.

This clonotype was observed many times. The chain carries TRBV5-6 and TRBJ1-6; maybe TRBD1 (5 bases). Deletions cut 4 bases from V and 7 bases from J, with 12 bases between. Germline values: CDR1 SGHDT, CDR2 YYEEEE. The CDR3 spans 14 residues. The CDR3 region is CASSHRQINSPLHF. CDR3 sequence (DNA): TGTGCCAGCAGCCACAGACAGATCAATTCACCCCTCCACTTT. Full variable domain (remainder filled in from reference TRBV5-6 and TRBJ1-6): DAGVTQSPTHLIKTRGQQVTLRCSPKSGHDTVSWYQQALGQGPQFIFQYYEEEERQRGNFPDRFSGHQFPNYSSELNVNALLLGDSALYLCASSHRQINSPLHFGNGTRLTVT.

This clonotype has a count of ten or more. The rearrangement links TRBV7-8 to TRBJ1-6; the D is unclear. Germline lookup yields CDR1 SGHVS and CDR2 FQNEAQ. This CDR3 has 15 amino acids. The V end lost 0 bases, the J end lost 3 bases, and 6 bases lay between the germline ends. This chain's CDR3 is CASSLARSYNSPLHF. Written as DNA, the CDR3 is TGTGCCAGCAGCTTAGCACGAAGCTATAATTCACCCCTCCACTTT.

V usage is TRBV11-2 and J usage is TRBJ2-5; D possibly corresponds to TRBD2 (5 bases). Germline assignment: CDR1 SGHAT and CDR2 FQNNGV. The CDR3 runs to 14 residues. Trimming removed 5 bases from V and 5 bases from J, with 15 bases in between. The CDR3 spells CASSPIRGRETQYF. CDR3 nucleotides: TGTGCCAGCAGCCCGATTCGGGGTAGGGAGACCCAGTACTTC.

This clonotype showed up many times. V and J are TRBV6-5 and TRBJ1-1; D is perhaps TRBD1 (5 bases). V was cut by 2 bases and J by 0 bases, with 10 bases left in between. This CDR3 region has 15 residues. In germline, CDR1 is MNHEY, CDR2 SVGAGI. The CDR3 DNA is TGTGCCAGCAGTTACAGTACAGGCATGAACACTGAAGCTTTCTTT. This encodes CASSYSTGMNTEAFF.

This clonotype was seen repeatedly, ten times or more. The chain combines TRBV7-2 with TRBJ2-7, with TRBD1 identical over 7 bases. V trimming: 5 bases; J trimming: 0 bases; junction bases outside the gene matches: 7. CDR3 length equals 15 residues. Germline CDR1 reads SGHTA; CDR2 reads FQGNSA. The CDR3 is CASSIRAGGSYEQYF. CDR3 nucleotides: TGTGCCAGCAGCATAAGGGCAGGGGGCTCCTACGAGCAGTACTTC.

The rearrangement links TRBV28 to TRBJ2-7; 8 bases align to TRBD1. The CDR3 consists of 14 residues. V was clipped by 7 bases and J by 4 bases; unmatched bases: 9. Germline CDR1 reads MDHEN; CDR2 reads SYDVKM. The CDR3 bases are TGTGCCAGCACGCAACAGGGGGAAAGGTACGAGCAGTACTTC. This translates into CASTQQGERYEQYF. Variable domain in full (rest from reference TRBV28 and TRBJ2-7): DVKVTQSSRYLVKRTGEKVFLECVQDMDHENMFWYRQDPGLGLRLIYFSYDVKMKEKGDIPEGYSVSREKKERFSLILESASTNQTSMYLCASTQQGERYEQYFGPGTRLTVT.

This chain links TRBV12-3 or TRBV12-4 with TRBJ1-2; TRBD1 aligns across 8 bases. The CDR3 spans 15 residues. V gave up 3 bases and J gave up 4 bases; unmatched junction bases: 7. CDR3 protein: CASSLGDRGPYGYTF. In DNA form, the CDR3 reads TGTGCCAGCAGTTTGGGCGACAGGGGCCCCTATGGCTACACCTTC.

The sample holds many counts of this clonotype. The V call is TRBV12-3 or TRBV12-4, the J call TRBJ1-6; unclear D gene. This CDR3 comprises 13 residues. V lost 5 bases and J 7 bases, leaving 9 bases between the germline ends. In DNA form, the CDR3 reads TGTGCCAGCAGTACGGAAGGGAATTCACCCCTCCACTTT. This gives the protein CASSTEGNSPLHF.

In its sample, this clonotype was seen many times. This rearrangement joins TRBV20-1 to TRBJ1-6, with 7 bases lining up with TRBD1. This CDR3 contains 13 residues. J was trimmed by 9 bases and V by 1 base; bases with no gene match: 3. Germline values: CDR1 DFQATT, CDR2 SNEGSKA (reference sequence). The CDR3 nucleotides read TGCAGTGCTAGAGGCAGGGGGAGTTCACCCCTCCACTTT. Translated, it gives CSARGRGSSPLHF.

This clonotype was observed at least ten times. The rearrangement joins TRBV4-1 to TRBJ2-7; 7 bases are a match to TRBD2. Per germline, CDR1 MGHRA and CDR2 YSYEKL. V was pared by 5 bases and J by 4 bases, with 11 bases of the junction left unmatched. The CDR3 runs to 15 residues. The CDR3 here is CASSRAASGYYEQYF. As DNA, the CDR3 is TGCGCCAGCAGCAGAGCGGCTAGCGGATATTACGAGCAGTACTTC.

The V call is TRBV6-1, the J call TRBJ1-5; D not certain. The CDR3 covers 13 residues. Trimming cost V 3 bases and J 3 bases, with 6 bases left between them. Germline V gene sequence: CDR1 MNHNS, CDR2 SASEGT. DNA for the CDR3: TGTGCCAGCAGTGAGAGTTTCAATCAGCCCCAGCATTTT. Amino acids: CASSESFNQPQHF.

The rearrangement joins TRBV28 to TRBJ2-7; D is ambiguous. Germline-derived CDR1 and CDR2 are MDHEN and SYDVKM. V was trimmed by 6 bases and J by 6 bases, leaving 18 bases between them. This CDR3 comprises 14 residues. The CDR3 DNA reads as TGTGCCAGCAGCTTGAGTGCCCCCTCAGGCGAGCAGTACTTC. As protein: CASSLSAPSGEQYF.

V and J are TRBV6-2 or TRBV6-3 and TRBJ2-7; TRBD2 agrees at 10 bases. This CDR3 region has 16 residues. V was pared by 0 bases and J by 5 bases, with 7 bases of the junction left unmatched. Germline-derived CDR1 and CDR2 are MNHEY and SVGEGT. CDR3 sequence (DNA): TGTGCCAGCAGTTACTCGTTAACTAGCGGGACCCACGAGCAGTACTTC. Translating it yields CASSYSLTSGTHEQYF.

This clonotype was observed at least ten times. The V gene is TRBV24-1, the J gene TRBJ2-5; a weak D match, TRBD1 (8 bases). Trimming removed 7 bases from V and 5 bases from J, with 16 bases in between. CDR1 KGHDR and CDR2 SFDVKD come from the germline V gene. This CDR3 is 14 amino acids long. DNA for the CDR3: TGTGCCACCAGACCCACAGGGGGGGACGAGACCCAGTACTTC. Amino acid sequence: CATRPTGGDETQYF.

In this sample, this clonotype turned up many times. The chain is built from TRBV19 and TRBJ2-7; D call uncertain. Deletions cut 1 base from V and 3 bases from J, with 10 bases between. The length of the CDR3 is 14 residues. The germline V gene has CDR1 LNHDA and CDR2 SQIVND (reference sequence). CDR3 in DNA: TGTGCCAGTAGTATAGGGGTAGGGAACTACGAGCAGTACTTC. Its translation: CASSIGVGNYEQYF.

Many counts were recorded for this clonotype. For the CDR3, the DNA is TGCGCCAGCAGCGCAGGGACAGGAAATCAGCCCCAGCATTTT. It yields the protein CASSAGTGNQPQHF. The chain links TRBV5-1 to TRBJ1-5; 8 bases map to TRBD1. Trimming cost V 4 bases and J 4 bases; bases outside gene matches: 4. The CDR3 extends over 14 amino acids. Germline CDR1 SGHRS, CDR2 YFSETQ.

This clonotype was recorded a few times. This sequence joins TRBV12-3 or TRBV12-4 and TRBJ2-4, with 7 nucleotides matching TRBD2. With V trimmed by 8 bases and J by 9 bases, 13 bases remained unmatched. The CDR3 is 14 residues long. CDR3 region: CASGQSAGGGIQYF. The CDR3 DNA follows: TGTGCCAGCGGGCAATCAGCGGGCGGGGGCATTCAGTACTTC.

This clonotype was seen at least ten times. The CDR3 reads CASSYSRGSLEAFF. The CDR3 nucleotides are TGTGCCAGCAGTTACTCGAGGGGCAGCCTTGAAGCTTTCTTT. The rearrangement joins TRBV6-5 to TRBJ1-1; a weak D match, TRBD1 (5 bases). This CDR3 region has 14 residues. Trimming pared 0 bases from V and 7 bases from J, leaving 12 bases between. CDR1 is MNHEY and CDR2 is SVGAGI in the germline V gene.

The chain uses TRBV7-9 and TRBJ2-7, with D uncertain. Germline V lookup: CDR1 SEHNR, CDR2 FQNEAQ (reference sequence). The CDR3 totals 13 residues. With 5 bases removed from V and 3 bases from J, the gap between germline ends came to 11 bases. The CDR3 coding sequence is TGTGCCAGCAGCCCCGGCGCTAGCTACGAGCAGTACTTC. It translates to CASSPGASYEQYF.

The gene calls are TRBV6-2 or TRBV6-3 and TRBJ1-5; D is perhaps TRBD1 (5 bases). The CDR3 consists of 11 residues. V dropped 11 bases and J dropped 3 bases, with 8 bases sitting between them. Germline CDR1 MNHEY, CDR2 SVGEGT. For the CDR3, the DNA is TGTGCCTCGGGGGACAATCAGCCCCAGCATTTT. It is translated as CASGDNQPQHF.

CDR3 coding DNA: TGTGCCAGCAGCCTATCTCTAGCGGGGCAAGAGACCCAGTACTTC. This sequence encodes CASSLSLAGQETQYF. The rearrangement joins TRBV7-2 to TRBJ2-5, with 9 positions matching TRBD2. Trimming removed 5 bases from V and 2 bases from J; junction bases left unmatched: 6. Germline CDR1 SGHTA, CDR2 FQGNSA. The CDR3 is 15 amino acids.

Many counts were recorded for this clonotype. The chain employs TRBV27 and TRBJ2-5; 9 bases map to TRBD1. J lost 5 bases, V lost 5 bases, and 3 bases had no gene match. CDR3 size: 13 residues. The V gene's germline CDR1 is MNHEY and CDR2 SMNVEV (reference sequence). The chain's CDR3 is CASSPGQGETQYF. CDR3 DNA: TGTGCCAGCAGTCCGGGACAGGGTGAGACCCAGTACTTC.